The source of this T cell receptor (beta chain) is a study of cytomegalovirus exposure and HLA in healthy donors. The CDR3 totals 15 residues. The germline V gene has CDR1 MDHEN and CDR2 SYDVKM. Trimming took 3 bases from V and 3 from J, leaving 12 bases between them. Overall study results and limits: Fewer N-insertions (relative to the 666-donor mean) were reportedly seen in an Asian-associated ancestry cluster in a later analysis. A later analysis appeared to link common viral pathogens to several of the most significant clusters. What TCR beta sequences reportedly achieved was accurate prediction of HLA-A and HLA-B alleles in most subjects.

13 Jbeta primers and 60 Vbeta primers were used for the PCR. Assay used: immunoSEQ multiplex PCR; TCRdb lists only in-frame clones, some missing. The top ten hold around 16% of the sample, which has 100,000 or so clones, about an eighth seen once. As for this clone: The antigen is unknown.

This clonotype originated in a man aged 40-55 years in good health and CMV-seropositive. The sample was PBMCs. The chain is built from TRBV28 and TRBJ1-5, with D perhaps TRBD1 (6 bases). Here the CDR3 DNA reads TGTGCCAGCAGTTTCGTGGGACAACCCAATCAGCCCCAGCATTTT. This gives the protein CASSFVGQPNQPQHF.